The sequence of this TCR beta chain was determined in a study of blood T cell repertoires in COVID-19. For the study at large: Acute-phase and convalescent COVID-19 samples originated in the United States, Italy and Spain. In each case, the material was cDNA or gDNA derived from T cells, B-cell-depleted T cells, or PBMCs.

The sample holds one count of this clone. The germline gives CDR1 SGHTA, CDR2 FQGTGA. The ends lost 4 bases at V and 4 bases at J; junction bases unmatched: 8. The CDR3 loop spans 16 amino acids. As handled by the study authors: Researchers report that nucleated cell counts were estimated from reference gene primer amplification. Sequencing used immunoSEQ multiplex PCR; TCRdb keeps in-frame clones, though not all of them. The DNA was the basis for D and trimming; V, J and clone size are from that table. The table shows 300,000 to 400,000 clones, with over 80% occurring only once. Followed over time, Seattle patients had been enrolled while infection was active.

The receptor was isolated from a man under 40 with COVID-19, enrolled during active disease. Source material: peripheral blood. The chain joins TRBV7-3 to TRBJ2-3; the match to TRBD2 covers 10 bases. CDR3 amino acids: CASSSTGAGGPDTQYF. As DNA, the CDR3 is TGTGCCAGCAGCTCCACGGGAGCGGGAGGGCCAGATACGCAGTATTTT.